This note documents a single TCR beta chain sequence. This clone was detected once. Its antigen target is currently unknown. No base quality information exists; no much larger clone differs at one position. The record originates from a study of T cells in localized non-small cell lung cancer (dated by TCRdb to 2018 to 2021). In terms of the full investigation: The study examined T cell repertoires in 200 to 300 patients with early-stage NSCLC and compared tumors with uninvolved tumor-adjacent lungs. The cohort comprised a few hundred treatment-naïve NSCLC patients with resected, localized lung tumors. Of the NSCLC patients, around 130 were male and approximately 97 were female, and the mean age was approximately 66 years.

The immunoSEQ Assay was used to sequence TCR beta CDR3 regions from DNA. The original pipeline was this. To compute T cell density, TCR beta template counts were normalized to usable DNA, which was estimated by amplifying housekeeping genes. Using the preseqR package, richness was estimated by extrapolating to 120,000 templates for tissue samples and 400,000 templates for PBMC samples. Clonality was defined by subtracting Pielou's evenness from one. Differential abundance testing on productive amino-acid clonotypes, with a minimum total count of 5 and an alpha of 0.1, was used to identify tissue-enriched TCRs. The Jaccard Index and the Morisita Overlap Index were used to quantify repertoire overlap between compartments. TCR beta CDR3s were clustered by GLIPH together with public tetramer-defined viral CDR3s, and at least three viral sequences plus V-gene enrichment were required for viral motifs. TCRdb mirrors the immuneACCESS table, restricted to in-frame sequences. Some clones are absent from its copies; in checked studies, under half trace to an unresolved V gene, and the reason for the others is unknown. V and J calls and clone size are given by that table; D and trimming were obtained from the DNA. The sample contains approximately 24,000 clones, around 85% of them found a single time. The top ten clones comprise approximately 9.5% of the sample.

At diagnosis, peripheral blood, uninvolved tumor-adjacent lung and tumor were collected and were preserved as a mix of fresh-frozen and FFPE material. For TCR repertoire profiling, blood samples were analyzed as peripheral blood mononuclear cells. The CDR3 sequence holds 14 residues, the cysteine and phenylalanine included. Only CDR3 DNA remains: 42 bases, in frame from the first base. The germline V gene specifies MDHEN as CDR1 and SYDVKM as CDR2. Trimming removed 5 bases from V and 11 bases from J; the gene matches leave 10 bases unexplained. On the study overall, not on this receptor specifically: Because multi-region sequencing of the tumors was not done, intratumor heterogeneity could not be ruled out. Since the design was exploratory, TCR variables were selected using unadjusted p-values with no false-discovery rate correction. Higher blood T cell density associated with longer overall survival, while higher adjacent-lung clonality associated with shorter survival. Uninvolved tumor-adjacent lung showed the highest T cell clonality, higher than tumor, which suggests more focused antigenic responses in the adjacent lung. A median of 57 of the top 100 tumor clones were detected in paired uninvolved adjacent lung, and 25 to 35 of these tumor clones were also found among the top 100 clones of the paired uninvolved adjacent lung.

This sample comprised peripheral blood, obtained before any cancer treatment. The TCR was taken from a man between 40 and 70 years old with stage III squamous cell lung carcinoma. This receptor chain uses TRBV28 and TRBJ2-5, with TRBD2 matching 11 junction bases. The DNA reads TGTGCCAGCAGTACTAGCGGGAGAGGCTATGGGCAGTACTTC. It encodes CASSTSGRGYGQYF. The full variable domain, completed from the reference TRBV28 and TRBJ2-5 proteins outside the CDR3, reads DVKVTQSSRYLVKRTGEKVFLECVQDMDHENMFWYRQDPGLGLRLIYFSYDVKMKEKGDIPEGYSVSREKKERFSLILESASTNQTSMYLCASSTSGRGYGQYFGPGTRLLVL.